The rows below give T cell receptor beta chains drawn from one sample of a study of T cells after yellow fever vaccination. TCRdb passed the 5' RACE reads through MiXCR, listing each CDR3 protein once. The repertoire holds over 300,000 distinct CDR3 sequences, with 6.8% as singletons. The source material was PBMCs, sampled more than 40 days after the first yellow fever vaccination. The origin of the receptors is a man aged 18 to 30 who received the YFV17D yellow fever vaccine. The CDR3 runs from the conserved cysteine through the conserved F or W. The D gene is left open where the match is weak. Expanded clones are given a class, and other clones once, few, many or no size at all.

d_gene	abundance	v_gene	j_gene	CDR3nt	CDR3aa
.	many	TRBV7-6	TRBJ2-7	TGTGCCAGCAGCTTAGCGCGAGACAGGTTCAGCTCCTACGAGCAGTACTTC	CASSLARDRFSSYEQYF
.	.	TRBV12-3/TRBV12-4	TRBJ1-1	TGTGCCAGCATTAGCGGGTGGCCCGGGACTGAAGCTTTCTTT	CASISGWPGTEAFF
TRBD2	many	TRBV3-1	TRBJ2-3	TGTGCCAGCAGCCAAGATAATGCACTAGCGGGGACAGATACGCAGTATTTT	CASSQDNALAGTDTQYF
.	few	TRBV19	TRBJ2-7	TGTGCCAGTACGGGGACAAGCTCCTACGAGCAGTACTTC	CASTGTSSYEQYF
.	.	TRBV20-1	TRBJ1-4	TGCAGTGCTAGAAGGGGAGGGACTAATGAAAAACTGTTTTTT	CSARRGGTNEKLFF
.	.	TRBV6-2/TRBV6-3	TRBJ2-4	.	CASSYPGIWEWAYF
.	few	TRBV5-1	TRBJ2-3	TGCGCCAGCAGCTTGGTTCTGGGGTCGGGACGCACAGATACGCAGTATTTT	CASSLVLGSGRTDTQYF
TRBD2	.	TRBV20-1	TRBJ2-5	TGCAGTGCTAGAGACCTCCTGGGACTAGCGGACCAAGAGACCCAGTACTTC	CSARDLLGLADQETQYF
.	many	TRBV5-1	TRBJ1-6	TGCGCCAGCAGCTTCGACAGGTTTGAAACACCCCTCCACTTT	CASSFDRFETPLHF
TRBD2	many	TRBV6-2/TRBV6-3	TRBJ2-1	TGTGCCAGCAGTTACTCGGCCCCTAGCGGGGTATACAATGAGCAGTTCTTC	CASSYSAPSGVYNEQFF
TRBD1	.	TRBV5-1	TRBJ2-3	TGCGCCAGCAGCTTGGAGGGGACAGGGGGAAATACGCAGTATTTT	CASSLEGTGGNTQYF
TRBD2	many	TRBV20-1	TRBJ2-5	TGCAGTGCTACGGAAACCGGGACTAGCGGGGTTGTCGGTGAGACCCAGTACTTC	CSATETGTSGVVGETQYF
.	few	TRBV19	TRBJ1-5	TGTGCCAGCTGCCGGGAGGATGGCAATCAGCCCCAGCATTTT	CASCREDGNQPQHF
.	.	TRBV11-1	TRBJ1-6	TGTGCCAGCAGCCAGCGGGACGGCAATTCACCCCTCCACTTT	CASSQRDGNSPLHF
.	.	TRBV20-1	TRBJ1-1	TGCAGTGCGGTGGGGGGCGCAGGGAACACTGAAGCTTTCTTT	CSAVGGAGNTEAFF
TRBD1	.	TRBV12-3/TRBV12-4	TRBJ1-2	TGTGCCAGCAGTGAATGGACAGGGGGTATTAACTATGGCTACACCTTC	CASSEWTGGINYGYTF
.	many	TRBV4-1	TRBJ2-1	TGCGCCAGCTCGAGTGCGTCCTACAATGAGCAGTTCTTC	CASSSASYNEQFF
.	.	TRBV5-1	TRBJ1-1	TGCGCCAGCAGCTTGTTCGGGGTTAGCACTGAAGCTTTCTTT	CASSLFGVSTEAFF
.	few	TRBV15	TRBJ2-5	TGTGCCACCAGCCCCGACGAACGGGAGACCCAGTACTTC	CATSPDERETQYF
.	few	TRBV7-3	TRBJ2-3	TGTGCCAGCAGCTTAGGAAGCGGGTGGGGGACAGATACGCAGTATTTT	CASSLGSGWGTDTQYF
TRBD2	.	TRBV5-4	TRBJ2-5	TGTGCCAGCAGCTTGGGATCGATGGCGGGGGAGCAAGAGACCCAGTACTTC	CASSLGSMAGEQETQYF
.	.	TRBV4-2	TRBJ1-6	TGTGCCAGCAGCCAAGATATAGATCGGGATTCACCCCTCCACTTT	CASSQDIDRDSPLHF
.	.	TRBV6-5	TRBJ1-3	TGTGCCAGCACCGCCTCTGGAAACACCATATATTTT	CASTASGNTIYF
.	.	TRBV10-3	TRBJ1-6	TGTGCCATCAGTCAGTGGACAAGCGAGGATTCACCCCTCCACTTT	CAISQWTSEDSPLHF